A single sample gave rise to the 16 T cell receptor beta chains below, sequenced in a study of T-cell memory formation after mild COVID-19. TCRdb fed the 5' RACE reads into MiXCR, producing one record per CDR3 protein. The sample consists of roughly 340,000 distinct CDR3 sequences, more than 15% of them appearing once. Sequencing used PBMCs or a T cell subset sorted from them (not recorded which). These receptors came from a man between 18 and 35 years old who had mild COVID-19 (a few samples of this study predate the infection). Cell type and time point are not known.

The CDR3 is CSTTGGETQYF. CDR3 in DNA: TGCAGCACTACGGGGGGGGAGACCCAGTACTTC. The genes are TRBV29-1 and TRBJ2-5, with 8 bases aligning to TRBD2. The CDR3 length is 11 residues. J was trimmed by 5 bases and V by 8 bases; bases with no gene match: 4. CDR1 and CDR2 (germline): SQVTM, ANQGSEA.

This clonotype was counted a few times. The chain combines TRBV5-5 with TRBJ2-5; 11 nucleotides line up with TRBD2. This CDR3 has 18 amino acids. The germline V gene has CDR1 SGHKS and CDR2 YYEKEE (reference sequence). V lost 3 bases, J lost 0 bases, and 10 bases stayed unmatched. CDR3 amino acids: CASSSVRLAGTYQETQYF. The CDR3 DNA reads as TGTGCCAGCAGCTCCGTGAGACTAGCGGGGACGTACCAAGAGACCCAGTACTTC.

In its sample, this clonotype was seen a few times. The chain links TRBV12-3 or TRBV12-4 to TRBJ2-7; D gene unclear. V was cut by 3 bases and J by 8 bases, with 14 bases left in between. The CDR3 is made up of 13 amino acids. CDR3 residues: CASSFGQTSKQYV. As DNA, the CDR3 is TGTGCCAGCAGTTTCGGGCAGACCTCTAAGCAGTACGTC.

This clonotype was observed at least ten times. This chain joins TRBV7-6 and TRBJ2-1; 9 nucleotides agree with TRBD2. J was trimmed by 7 bases and V by 1 base; bases with no gene match: 8. CDR3 length: 16 amino acids. Germline CDR1 SGHVS, CDR2 FNYEAQ. CDR3 nucleotide sequence: TGTGCCAGCAGCTTAGTTGGGGTAGCGGGGGTTAATGAGCAGTTCTTC. Translating it yields CASSLVGVAGVNEQFF. The entire variable domain, with the rest obtained from reference TRBV7-6 and TRBJ2-1, is as follows: GAGVSQSPRYKVTKRGQDVALRCDPISGHVSLYWYRQALGQGPEFLTYFNYEAQQDKSGLPNDRFSAERPEGSISTLTIQRTEQRDSAMYRCASSLVGVAGVNEQFFGPGTRLTVL.

This clonotype was found a few times. The chain uses TRBV18 and TRBJ2-5; the D gene is possibly TRBD1 (5 bases). This CDR3 has 15 residues. V shed 7 bases and J shed 0 bases, with 15 bases lying between them. Germline CDR1 KGHSH, CDR2 LQKENI. The CDR3 loop reads CASFSGPSYQETQYF. In DNA, the CDR3 is TGTGCCAGCTTTTCAGGGCCTTCGTACCAAGAGACCCAGTACTTC.

There are a few counts of this clonotype. The gene calls are TRBV12-3 or TRBV12-4 and TRBJ1-5, with a tentative D call TRBD1 (5 bases). V lost 1 base and J lost 0, with 16 bases in between. The CDR3 length is 18 residues. This CDR3 is CASSLGEWGIYSNQPQHF. The CDR3 region has the DNA TGTGCCAGCAGTTTAGGTGAATGGGGGATTTATAGCAATCAGCCCCAGCATTTT.

This clonotype was picked up many times. The chain employs TRBV2 and TRBJ2-7; maybe TRBD2 (6 bases). The CDR3 contains 15 residues. CDR1 SNHLY and CDR2 FYNNEI come from the germline V gene. V was trimmed by 6 bases and J by 1 base, leaving 16 bases between them. DNA for the CDR3: TGTGCCAGCAGCGCGGGACCGTGGGGTTCCTACGAGCAGTACTTC. This encodes CASSAGPWGSYEQYF.

As to this clonotype: Germline is not matched at one junction end, which may reflect a read error. The V gene is TRBV12-3 or TRBV12-4, the J gene TRBJ2-3; D is unclear. The CDR3 consists of 16 residues. CDR3 loop: CASNLGPVPHTDTQYF. CDR3 nucleotides: TGTGCCAGCAATTTAGGTCCGGTCCCCCACACAGATACGCAGTATTTT.

This clonotype has a handful of counts. The V call is TRBV12-3 or TRBV12-4, the J call TRBJ1-2; D is uncertain. The CDR3 is 13 residues long. Deletions cut 5 bases from V and 7 bases from J, with 14 bases between. CDR3 DNA: TGTGCCAGCAGTCCCGGGATGGCCGGTGGCTACACCTTC. The encoded protein is CASSPGMAGGYTF.

The chain recombines TRBV7-6 with TRBJ1-1, with 7 bases matching TRBD1. V dropped 6 bases and J dropped 0; count of bases not matched to a gene: 10. The CDR3 totals 16 residues. Germline CDR1 and CDR2: SGHVS and FNYEAQ. CDR3 residues: CASSPQGVAMNTEAFF. In nucleotides, the CDR3 is TGTGCCAGCAGTCCCCAGGGGGTCGCCATGAACACTGAAGCTTTCTTT.

Details on this clonotype: A junction boundary mismatches the germline segment, possibly from a read error. V gene TRBV12-3 or TRBV12-4 combines with J gene TRBJ1-4, with a possible D match to TRBD1 (5 bases). This CDR3 region has 16 residues. The CDR3 DNA is TGTGCCAGCAGTTTCTGGGGGATTGCAACTACTGAAAAACTGTTTTTT. This gives the protein CASSFWGIATTEKLFF.

This clonotype was seen only a few times. The V call is TRBV6-1, the J call TRBJ2-1, with D maybe TRBD2 (5 bases). From germline, CDR1 is MNHNS and CDR2 SASEGT. Trimming pared 6 bases from V and 6 bases from J, leaving 18 bases between. This CDR3 is 15 amino acids long. CDR3 sequence reads: CASSPRTRRFNEQFF. In DNA, the CDR3 is TGTGCCAGCAGCCCAAGGACGAGGAGGTTCAATGAGCAGTTCTTC.

The chain links TRBV7-2 to TRBJ1-2, with D possibly being TRBD1 (6 bases). Trimming pared 5 bases from V and 8 bases from J, leaving 24 bases between. Germline assignment: CDR1 SGHTA and CDR2 FQGNSA. This CDR3 comprises 16 residues. The CDR3 nucleotides are TGTGCCAGCAGCCTGGCGGGGGCGCAGGTCGGTGGCGGCTACACCTTC. Protein: CASSLAGAQVGGGYTF. Drawing the rest from reference TRBV7-2 and TRBJ1-2, the complete variable domain is GAGVSQSPSNKVTEKGKDVELRCDPISGHTALYWYRQSLGQGLEFLIYFQGNSAPDKSGLPSDRFSAERTGGSVSTLTIQRTQQEDSAVYLCASSLAGAQVGGGYTFGSGTRLTVV.

The V gene is TRBV29-1, the J gene TRBJ2-2; maybe TRBD1 (5 bases). Germline assignment: CDR1 SQVTM and CDR2 ANQGSEA. The CDR3 consists of 14 residues. The ends were cut back, 2 bases at V and 4 bases at J, with 11 bases in the middle. Here the CDR3 reads CSVEQGLSTGELFF. As DNA, the CDR3 is TGCAGCGTTGAACAGGGTCTCTCCACCGGGGAGCTGTTTTTT.

This clonotype appeared a few times. The chain uses TRBV7-9 and TRBJ2-7; weak D call: TRBD2 (7 bases). There are 13 residues in the CDR3. In germline, CDR1 is SEHNR, CDR2 FQNEAQ (reference sequence). V lost 6 bases and J lost 2, with 11 bases in between. CDR3 residues: CASRGGGPYEQYF. The CDR3 DNA reads as TGTGCCAGCAGAGGGGGGGGCCCCTACGAGCAGTACTTC. Full variable domain (outside the CDR3, taken from reference TRBV7-9 and TRBJ2-7): DTGVSQNPRHKITKRGQNVTFRCDPISEHNRLYWYRQTLGQGPEFLTYFQNEAQLEKSRLLSDRFSAERPKGSFSTLEIQRTEQGDSAMYLCASRGGGPYEQYFGPGTRLTVT.

The V call is TRBV24-1, the J call TRBJ2-3; D gene unclear. The CDR3 spans 13 residues. Germline V gene lookup returns CDR1 KGHDR and CDR2 SFDVKD. V lost 5 bases, J lost 0 bases, and 5 bases lay in between. CDR3 nucleotide sequence: TGTGCCACCAGTGGGTCTAGCACAGATACGCAGTATTTT. It is translated as CATSGSSTDTQYF.